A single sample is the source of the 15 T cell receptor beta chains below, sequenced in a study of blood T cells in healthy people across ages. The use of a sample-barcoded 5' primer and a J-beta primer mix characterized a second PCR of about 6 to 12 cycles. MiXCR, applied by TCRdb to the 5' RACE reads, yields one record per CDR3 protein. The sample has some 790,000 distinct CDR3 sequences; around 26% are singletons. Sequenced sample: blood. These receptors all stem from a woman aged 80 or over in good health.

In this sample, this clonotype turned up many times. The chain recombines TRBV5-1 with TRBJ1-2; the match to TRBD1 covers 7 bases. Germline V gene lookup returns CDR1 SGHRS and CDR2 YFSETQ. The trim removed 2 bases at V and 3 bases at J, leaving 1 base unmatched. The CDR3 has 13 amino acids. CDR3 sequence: CASSFRGDYGYTF. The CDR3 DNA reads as TGCGCCAGCAGCTTCAGGGGGGACTATGGCTACACCTTC.

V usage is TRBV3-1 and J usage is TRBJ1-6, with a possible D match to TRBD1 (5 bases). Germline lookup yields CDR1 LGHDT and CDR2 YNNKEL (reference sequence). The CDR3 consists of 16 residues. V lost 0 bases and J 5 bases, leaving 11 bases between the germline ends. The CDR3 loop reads CASSQDSGGNNSPLHF. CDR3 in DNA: TGTGCCAGCAGCCAAGATTCGGGGGGAAATAATTCACCCCTCCACTTT. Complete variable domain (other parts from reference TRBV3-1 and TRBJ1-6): DTAVSQTPKYLVTQMGNDKSIKCEQNLGHDTMYWYKQDSKKFLKIMFSYNNKELIINETVPNRFSPKSPDKAHLNLHINSLELGDSAVYFCASSQDSGGNNSPLHFGNGTRLTVT.

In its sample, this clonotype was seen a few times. Written as DNA, the CDR3 is TGTGCCAGCAGCGCCAGGGACAGGATCACTGAAGCTTTCTTT. As protein: CASSARDRITEAFF. This rearrangement joins TRBV7-2 to TRBJ1-1; 8 positions match TRBD1. Germline lookup yields CDR1 SGHTA and CDR2 FQGNSA. V lost 5 bases to trimming and J lost 4 bases; unmatched junction nucleotides: 6. CDR3 size: 14 residues. Based on the CDR3 plus reference TRBV7-2 and TRBJ1-1, the full variable domain is GAGVSQSPSNKVTEKGKDVELRCDPISGHTALYWYRQSLGQGLEFLIYFQGNSAPDKSGLPSDRFSAERTGGSVSTLTIQRTQQEDSAVYLCASSARDRITEAFFGQGTRLTVV.

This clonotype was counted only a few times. The CDR3 DNA sequence: TGTGCCAGCAGCCTAGTGGCCGGGACAGGGTGGAACGAGCAGTACTTC. It codes for CASSLVAGTGWNEQYF. This rearrangement joins TRBV9 to TRBJ2-7, with TRBD1 matching 9 bases. The CDR3 covers 16 residues. J was trimmed by 5 bases and V by 4 bases; bases with no gene match: 13. Germline CDR1 is SGDLS and CDR2 is YYNGEE. Combining the CDR3 with reference TRBV9 and TRBJ2-7 gives the whole variable domain DSGVTQTPKHLITATGQRVTLRCSPRSGDLSVYWYQQSLDQGLQFLIQYYNGEERAKGNILERFSAQQFPDLHSELNLSSLELGDSALYFCASSLVAGTGWNEQYFGPGTRLTVT.

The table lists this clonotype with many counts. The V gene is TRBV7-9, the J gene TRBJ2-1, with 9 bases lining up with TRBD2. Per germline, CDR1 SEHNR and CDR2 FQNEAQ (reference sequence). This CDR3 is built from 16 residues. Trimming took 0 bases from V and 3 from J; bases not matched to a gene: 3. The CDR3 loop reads CASSLAAGGRYNEQFF. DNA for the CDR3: TGTGCCAGCAGCTTAGCGGCGGGGGGGCGCTACAATGAGCAGTTCTTC. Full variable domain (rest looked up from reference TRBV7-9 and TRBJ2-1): DTGVSQNPRHKITKRGQNVTFRCDPISEHNRLYWYRQTLGQGPEFLTYFQNEAQLEKSRLLSDRFSAERPKGSFSTLEIQRTEQGDSAMYLCASSLAAGGRYNEQFFGPGTRLTVL.

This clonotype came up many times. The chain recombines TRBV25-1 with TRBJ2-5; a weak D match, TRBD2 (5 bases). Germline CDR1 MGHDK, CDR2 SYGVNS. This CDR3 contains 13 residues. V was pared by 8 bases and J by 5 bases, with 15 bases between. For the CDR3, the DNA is TGTGCCAGCTCGGGAAGGGTGTTGGAGACCCAGTACTTC. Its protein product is CASSGRVLETQYF.

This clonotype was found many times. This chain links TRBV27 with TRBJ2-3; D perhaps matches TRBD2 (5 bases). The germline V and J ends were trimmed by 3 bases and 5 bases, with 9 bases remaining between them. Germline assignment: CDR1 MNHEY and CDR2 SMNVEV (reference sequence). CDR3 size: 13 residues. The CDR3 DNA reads TGTGCCAGCAGTTTTGTCCGGGGAGATACGCAGTATTTT. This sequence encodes CASSFVRGDTQYF.

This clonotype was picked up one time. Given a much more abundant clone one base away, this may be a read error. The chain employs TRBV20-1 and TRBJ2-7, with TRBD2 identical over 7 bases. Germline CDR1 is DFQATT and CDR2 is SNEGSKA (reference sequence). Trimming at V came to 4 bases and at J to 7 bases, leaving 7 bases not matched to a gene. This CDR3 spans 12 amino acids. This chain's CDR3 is CSAKVGGNEQYF. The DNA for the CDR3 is TGCAGTGCTAAGGTCGGGGGGAATGAGCAGTACTTC.

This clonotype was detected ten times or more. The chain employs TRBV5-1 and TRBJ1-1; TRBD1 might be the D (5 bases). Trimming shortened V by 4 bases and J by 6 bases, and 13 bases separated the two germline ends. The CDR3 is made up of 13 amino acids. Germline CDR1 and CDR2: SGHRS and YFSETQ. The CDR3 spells CASSTGWGSEAFF. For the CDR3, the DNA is TGCGCCAGCAGCACGGGGTGGGGGTCTGAAGCTTTCTTT.

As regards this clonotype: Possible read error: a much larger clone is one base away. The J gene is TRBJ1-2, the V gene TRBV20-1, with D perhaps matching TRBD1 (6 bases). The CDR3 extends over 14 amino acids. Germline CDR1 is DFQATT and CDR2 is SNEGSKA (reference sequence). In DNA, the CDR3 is TGCGGTGCTAGACGAACAGGGATCTCCTATGGCTACACCTTC. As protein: CGARRTGISYGYTF.

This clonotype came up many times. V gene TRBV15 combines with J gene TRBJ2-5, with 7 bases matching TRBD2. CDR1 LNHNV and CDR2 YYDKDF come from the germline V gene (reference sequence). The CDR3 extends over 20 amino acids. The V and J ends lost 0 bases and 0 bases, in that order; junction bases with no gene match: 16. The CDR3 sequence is CATSRDWSQRGGEYQETQYF. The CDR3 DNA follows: TGTGCCACCAGCAGAGATTGGAGCCAGCGGGGCGGGGAGTACCAAGAGACCCAGTACTTC.

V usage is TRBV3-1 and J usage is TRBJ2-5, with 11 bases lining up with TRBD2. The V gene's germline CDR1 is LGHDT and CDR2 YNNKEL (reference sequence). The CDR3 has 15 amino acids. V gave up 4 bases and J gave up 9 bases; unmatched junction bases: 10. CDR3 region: CASSLGTSGPEAQYF. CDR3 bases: TGTGCCAGCAGCCTAGGGACTAGCGGACCCGAGGCCCAGTACTTC.

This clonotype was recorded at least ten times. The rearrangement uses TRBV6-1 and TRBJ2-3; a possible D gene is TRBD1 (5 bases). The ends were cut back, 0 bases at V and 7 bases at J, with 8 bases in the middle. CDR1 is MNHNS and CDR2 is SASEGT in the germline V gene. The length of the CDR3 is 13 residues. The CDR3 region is CASSEARGNTQYF. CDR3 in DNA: TGTGCCAGCAGTGAAGCAAGGGGAAATACGCAGTATTTT.

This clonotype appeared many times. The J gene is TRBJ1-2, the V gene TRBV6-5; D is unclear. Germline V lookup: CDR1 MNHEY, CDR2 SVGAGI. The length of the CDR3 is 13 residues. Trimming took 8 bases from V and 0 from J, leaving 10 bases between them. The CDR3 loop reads CASGPEPNYGYTF. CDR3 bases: TGTGCCAGCGGGCCGGAACCTAACTATGGCTACACCTTC.

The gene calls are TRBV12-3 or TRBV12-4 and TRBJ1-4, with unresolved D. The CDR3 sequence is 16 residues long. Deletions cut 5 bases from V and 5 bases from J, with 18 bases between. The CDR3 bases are TGTGCCAGCAGTCCCCTAGGGCAGCTTATCAATGAAAAACTGTTTTTT. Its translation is CASSPLGQLINEKLFF.